Below are 32 T cell receptor beta chains sequenced from a single sample in a study of CD8+ T cells in alopecia areata. RNA was isolated and reverse transcribed to cDNA, the sequencing template. Using immunoSEQ multiplex PCR, the repertoire was profiled, and TCRdb retains in-frame clones only, with some absent. Of some 150,000 clones listed, around half were seen once; the top ten hold approximately 19%. Sequencing used CD8+ T cells sorted from blood, obtained at week 0. The source of these receptors is a human donor with alopecia areata.

The J gene is TRBJ1-2, the V gene TRBV25-1; the D gene is possibly TRBD1 (5 bases). Trimming took 5 bases from V and 2 from J, leaving 9 bases between them. CDR1 is MGHDK, CDR2 SYGVNS, per germline. CDR3 length: 13 residues. The CDR3: CASSLGDNYGYTF. DNA for the CDR3: TGTGCCAGCAGTCTAGGGGACAACTATGGCTACACCTTC.

In this sample, this clone turned up a few times. The CDR3 here is CASSLSPDTQYF. CDR3 DNA sequence: TGTGCCAGCAGTTTGTCTCCAGATACGCAGTATTTT. This chain uses TRBV27 with TRBJ2-3, with D unclear. The V gene lost 3 bases and the J gene lost 4 bases, with 5 bases spanning the gap. The CDR3 totals 12 residues. Germline-derived CDR1 and CDR2 are MNHEY and SMNVEV (reference sequence).

This sequence joins TRBV6-5 and TRBJ2-7; D remains unclear. The length of the CDR3 is 13 residues. The germline V gene encodes CDR1 MNHEY and CDR2 SVGAGI. V lost 2 bases, J lost 5 bases, and 10 bases lay in between. Here the CDR3 DNA reads TGTGCCAGCAGTTACGGTATGGGCGACGAGCAGTACTTC. This codes for CASSYGMGDEQYF.

This clone showed up just a few times. The chain joins TRBV6-6 to TRBJ2-1; 11 bases align to TRBD2. In germline, CDR1 is MNHNY, CDR2 SVGAGI (reference sequence). The CDR3 has 15 amino acids. With 6 bases clipped from V and 6 bases from J, the junction kept 7 bases outside the gene matches. In DNA, the CDR3 is TGTGCCAGCAGATTAGCGGGGGGGCCGGGCAATGAGCAGTTCTTC. Translating gives CASRLAGGPGNEQFF.

This clone has only a few counts. CDR3: CAWSVFSGANVLTF. In DNA form, the CDR3 reads TGTGCCTGGAGTGTATTCTCTGGGGCCAACGTCCTGACTTTC. The chain links TRBV30 to TRBJ2-6, with D hard to call. V was clipped by 0 bases and J by 0 bases, with 3 bases between them. The germline gives CDR1 GTSNPN, CDR2 SVGIG (reference sequence). The CDR3 is 14 amino acids.

This clone has ten or more counts. This chain's CDR3 is CASSLTPTINEQFF. In nucleotides, the CDR3 is TGTGCCAGCAGCTTAACTCCGACTATCAATGAGCAGTTCTTC. The rearrangement uses TRBV11-2 and TRBJ2-1, with D possibly being TRBD2 (5 bases). The CDR3 sequence is 14 residues long. Trimming took off 2 bases at V and 6 bases at J, with 11 bases between the two ends. CDR1 SGHAT and CDR2 FQNNGV come from the germline V gene. Filled out from reference TRBV11-2 and TRBJ2-1, the complete variable domain reads EAGVAQSPRYKIIEKRQSVAFWCNPISGHATLYWYQQILGQGPKLLIQFQNNGVVDDSQLPKDRFSAERLKGVDSTLKIQPAKLEDSAVYLCASSLTPTINEQFFGPGTRLTVL.

In its sample, this clone was seen a few times. The chain joins TRBV19 to TRBJ2-1; D gene unclear. CDR1 is LNHDA, CDR2 SQIVND, per germline (reference sequence). This CDR3 has 12 amino acids. V was shortened by 5 bases and J by 7 bases, with 9 bases between the two germline ends. The CDR3 region is CASSGLTNEQFF. The CDR3 DNA is TGTGCCAGTAGTGGGCTTACTAATGAGCAGTTCTTC.

The chain has TRBV5-1 and TRBJ1-1; a possible D gene is TRBD1 (6 bases). The germline V gene has CDR1 SGHRS and CDR2 YFSETQ. V was cut by 4 bases and J by 1 base, with 17 bases left in between. This CDR3 region has 16 residues. CDR3 sequence reads: CASSRPSETGNTEAFF. As DNA, the CDR3 is TGCGCCAGCAGCCGCCCTTCCGAGACAGGGAACACTGAAGCTTTCTTT.

The chain recombines TRBV4-1 with TRBJ2-1; TRBD1 agrees at 8 bases. This CDR3 is built from 14 residues. V gave up 2 bases and J gave up 8 bases; unmatched junction bases: 5. Germline CDR1 is MGHRA and CDR2 is YSYEKL. The CDR3 region has the DNA TGCGCCAGCAGCCAACTGGGACAGGAATATGAGCAGTTCTTC. This sequence encodes CASSQLGQEYEQFF.

The V and J genes are TRBV4-1 and TRBJ1-6; 8 bases agree with TRBD1. Germline CDR1 reads MGHRA; CDR2 reads YSYEKL. V lost 2 bases and J lost 10; bases outside the gene matches: 7. The CDR3 consists of 15 residues. The CDR3 DNA is TGCGCCAGCAGCCAATACCGGGACAGGCCATCACCCCTCCACTTT. This encodes CASSQYRDRPSPLHF.

V and J are TRBV15 and TRBJ2-7, with D uncertain. The germline V gene has CDR1 LNHNV and CDR2 YYDKDF (reference sequence). The V end lost 1 base, the J end lost 5 bases, and 6 bases lay between the germline ends. The CDR3 is made up of 12 amino acids. CDR3 amino acids: CATSRVEDEQYF. For the CDR3, the DNA is TGTGCCACCAGCAGAGTAGAGGACGAGCAGTACTTC.

The chain uses TRBV4-1 and TRBJ2-3, with 11 bases lining up with TRBD2. CDR3 length: 17 residues. The trim removed 0 bases at V and 4 bases at J, leaving 6 bases unmatched. In germline, CDR1 is MGHRA, CDR2 YSYEKL. CDR3 region: CASSQETSGDSPDTQYF. DNA for the CDR3: TGCGCCAGCAGCCAAGAGACTAGCGGGGACTCTCCAGATACGCAGTATTTT.

This clone was seen more than once but under ten times. The genes are TRBV29-1 and TRBJ1-1; D gene unclear. Deletions cut 5 bases from V and 2 bases from J, with 6 bases between. Germline V gene lookup returns CDR1 SQVTM and CDR2 ANQGSEA. This CDR3 is 11 amino acids long. CDR3 nucleotides: TGCAGCGTTCCCCCCAACACTGAAGCTTTCTTT. Translating gives CSVPPNTEAFF.

V is TRBV15 and J is TRBJ1-1; D is undetermined. CDR3 length equals 13 residues. With 5 bases removed from V and 1 base from J, the gap between germline ends came to 8 bases. Germline V gives CDR1 LNHNV, CDR2 YYDKDF (reference sequence). The CDR3 region has the DNA TGTGCCACCAGCCTCCGAGGGAACACTGAAGCTTTCTTT. It encodes CATSLRGNTEAFF.

The chain carries TRBV25-1 and TRBJ1-2; TRBD1 is a possible D gene (6 bases). The V and J ends lost 3 bases and 8 bases respectively, with 10 bases between them. In germline, CDR1 is MGHDK, CDR2 SYGVNS. The CDR3 covers 12 residues. In DNA form, the CDR3 reads TGTGCCAGCAGTGAGGACAGCTTCGGCTACACCTTC. Translating it yields CASSEDSFGYTF.

This clone showed up just a few times. V usage is TRBV29-1 and J usage is TRBJ1-1; D remains ambiguous. The CDR3 is 12 amino acids. Germline V CDR1 and CDR2: SQVTM, ANQGSEA. The V and J ends lost 2 bases and 6 bases respectively, with 10 bases between them. CDR3 nucleotide sequence: TGCAGCGTTGAATGGGGATCCCCTGAAGCTTTCTTT. Translating gives CSVEWGSPEAFF.

This chain uses TRBV29-1 with TRBJ2-1; 14 nucleotides agree with TRBD2. The ends lost 7 bases at V and 10 bases at J; junction bases unmatched: 12. Germline CDR1 SQVTM, CDR2 ANQGSEA. This CDR3 region has 15 residues. CDR3 protein: CSAFGGTSGGAEQFF. In DNA, the CDR3 is TGCAGCGCCTTTGGTGGGACTAGCGGGGGAGCCGAGCAGTTCTTC.

This clone was found a few times. This sequence joins TRBV18 and TRBJ1-1, with 7 nucleotides matching TRBD1. The V gene end was trimmed by 4 bases and the J gene end by 0 bases; junction bases not matched to a gene: 2. The germline V gene has CDR1 KGHSH and CDR2 LQKENI. CDR3 length equals 14 residues. CDR3 nucleotide sequence: TGTGCCAGCTCACTGGACAGGATGAACACTGAAGCTTTCTTT. Translated: CASSLDRMNTEAFF.

A single count supports this clone. The rearrangement joins TRBV29-1 to TRBJ1-2; 7 positions agree with TRBD1. The germline V gene encodes CDR1 SQVTM and CDR2 ANQGSEA. V dropped 5 bases and J dropped 0; count of bases not matched to a gene: 0. The CDR3 is 12 residues long. CDR3 residues: CSVQGANYGYTF. CDR3 nucleotides: TGCAGCGTTCAGGGGGCTAACTATGGCTACACCTTC.

CDR3 coding DNA: TGTGCCTGGAGTGGTGGTGGGAGACGCACCGGGGAGCTGTTTTTT. It encodes CAWSGGGRRTGELFF. The chain links TRBV30 to TRBJ2-2; TRBD2 might be the D (5 bases). The germline CDR1 and CDR2 sequences are GTSNPN and SVGIG (reference sequence). V lost 1 base and J 4 bases, leaving 13 bases between the germline ends. CDR3 length: 15 residues.

CDR3 sequence: CASSQDRMSSGEKLFF. DNA for the CDR3: TGTGCCAGCAGCCAAGATCGTATGAGCAGCGGTGAAAAACTGTTTTTT. The genes are TRBV14 and TRBJ1-4, with D uncertain. Germline values: CDR1 SGHDN, CDR2 FVKESK. Trimming removed 0 bases at V and 7 bases at J, with 15 bases between. This CDR3 region has 16 residues.

The chain joins TRBV29-1 to TRBJ1-2, with 7 bases that match TRBD1. The germline gives CDR1 SQVTM, CDR2 ANQGSEA. This CDR3 is built from 14 residues. V gave up 4 bases and J gave up 4 bases; unmatched junction bases: 9. CDR3 amino acids: CSVADRTEGYGYTF. The CDR3 nucleotides are TGCAGCGTTGCGGACAGGACAGAAGGCTATGGCTACACCTTC. The full variable domain, its missing parts supplied by reference TRBV29-1 and TRBJ1-2, is SAVISQKPSRDICQRGTSLTIQCQVDSQVTMMFWYRQQPGQSLTLIATANQGSEATYESGFVIDKFPISRPNLTFSTLTVSNMSPEDSSIYLCSVADRTEGYGYTFGSGTRLTVV.

This chain uses TRBV15 with TRBJ2-1; no clear D. There are 16 residues in the CDR3. V was trimmed by 2 bases and J by 5 bases, leaving 16 bases between them. The V gene's germline CDR1 is LNHNV and CDR2 YYDKDF (reference sequence). CDR3 bases: TGTGCCACCAGCAGACACATCGACCCGCAGGACAATGAGCAGTTCTTC. As protein: CATSRHIDPQDNEQFF.

The chain recombines TRBV4-1 with TRBJ2-6, with D perhaps matching TRBD1 (6 bases). Trimming removed 2 bases from V and 2 bases from J, with 7 bases in between. This CDR3 comprises 15 residues. Germline assignment: CDR1 MGHRA and CDR2 YSYEKL. The CDR3 bases are TGCGCCAGCAGCCAACAGGGGCCTGGGGCCAACGTCCTGACTTTC. Its translation is CASSQQGPGANVLTF.

This chain connects TRBV29-1 to TRBJ1-1; D gene uncertain. CDR3 length: 12 residues. Germline V lookup: CDR1 SQVTM, CDR2 ANQGSEA. Trimming removed 1 base at V and 5 bases at J, with 8 bases between. The CDR3: CSVEGTPTEAFF. The DNA of the CDR3 is TGCAGCGTTGAAGGGACCCCAACTGAAGCTTTCTTT. The whole variable domain, filled in from reference TRBV29-1 and TRBJ1-1, reads SAVISQKPSRDICQRGTSLTIQCQVDSQVTMMFWYRQQPGQSLTLIATANQGSEATYESGFVIDKFPISRPNLTFSTLTVSNMSPEDSSIYLCSVEGTPTEAFFGQGTRLTVV.

The CDR3 here is CAWSPGMRGNQPQHF. The CDR3 coding sequence is TGTGCCTGGAGTCCCGGCATGAGGGGGAATCAGCCCCAGCATTTT. J is TRBJ1-5 and V is TRBV30; D perhaps matches TRBD1 (6 bases). The CDR3 runs to 15 residues. V lost 2 bases and J 4 bases, leaving 15 bases between the germline ends. Germline CDR1 and CDR2: GTSNPN and SVGIG (reference sequence).

The sample holds a few counts of this clone. The V call is TRBV4-3, the J call TRBJ1-4; perhaps TRBD1 as D (5 bases). The CDR3 spans 14 residues. Germline values: CDR1 LGHNA, CDR2 YSLEER. V gave up 1 base and J gave up 7 bases, with 10 bases separating them. CDR3 DNA sequence: TGCGCCAGCAGCCAAGTTGGGGCAGTTGAAAAACTGTTTTTT. Amino acid sequence: CASSQVGAVEKLFF.

The genes are TRBV5-5 and TRBJ1-1, with D hard to call. From germline, CDR1 is SGHKS and CDR2 YYEKEE (reference sequence). The V end was cut by 5 bases, the J end by 0 bases, with 17 bases between. This CDR3 is built from 16 residues. The CDR3 sequence is CASSSPLFGMNTEAFF. The CDR3 DNA is TGTGCCAGCAGTTCCCCTTTATTTGGTATGAACACTGAAGCTTTCTTT. Using reference TRBV5-5 and TRBJ1-1 for the parts outside the CDR3, the full variable domain is DAGVTQSPTHLIKTRGQQVTLRCSPISGHKSVSWYQQVLGQGPQFIFQYYEKEERGRGNFPDRFSARQFPNYSSELNVNALLLGDSALYLCASSSPLFGMNTEAFFGQGTRLTVV.

CDR3 loop: CASSSLTLTSPSTDTQYF. The DNA for the CDR3 is TGTGCCAGCAGCTCCTTAACTCTGACTAGCCCTAGCACAGATACGCAGTATTTT. This rearrangement joins TRBV11-2 to TRBJ2-3; 7 nucleotides line up with TRBD2. Germline assignment: CDR1 SGHAT and CDR2 FQNNGV. This CDR3 is 18 amino acids long. Unmatched junction bases numbered 13, after V lost 4 bases and J lost 0 bases.

The rearrangement links TRBV30 to TRBJ1-1; D ambiguous. Germline V gene lookup returns CDR1 GTSNPN and CDR2 SVGIG (reference sequence). V shed 5 bases and J shed 1 base, with 8 bases lying between them. The CDR3 has 12 amino acids. The CDR3 DNA reads as TGTGCCTGGTTACAGCAGAACACTGAAGCTTTCTTT. As protein: CAWLQQNTEAFF.

The J gene is TRBJ1-1, the V gene TRBV30; no definite D call. CDR3 length equals 12 residues. Germline V gene lookup returns CDR1 GTSNPN and CDR2 SVGIG (reference sequence). Trimming stripped 4 bases from V and 1 base from J, with 7 bases between. CDR3 sequence reads: CAWIDPNTEAFF. For the CDR3, the DNA is TGTGCCTGGATTGATCCGAACACTGAAGCTTTCTTT. Combining the CDR3 with reference TRBV30 and TRBJ1-1 gives the whole variable domain SQTIHQWPATLVQPVGSPLSLECTVEGTSNPNLYWYRQAAGRGLQLLFYSVGIGQISSEVPQNLSASRPQDRQFILSSKKLLLSDSGFYLCAWIDPNTEAFFGQGTRLTVV.

This chain's CDR3 is CSVSVNEAFF. CDR3 bases: TGCAGCGTGTCCGTCAATGAAGCTTTCTTT. The chain recombines TRBV29-1 with TRBJ1-1, with D unresolved. Germline V gene sequence: CDR1 SQVTM, CDR2 ANQGSEA. CDR3 size: 10 residues. Trimming left V 6 bases short and J 7 bases short, with 9 bases between.